The T cell receptor (beta chain) under discussion was sequenced for a study of OX40 agonist ivuxolimab in advanced cancers. Study as a whole: In three patients, partial responses were observed, one with hepatocellular carcinoma and two with cutaneous melanoma. Study-wide results and caveats: At 0.1 to 3.0 mg/kg, clonal expansion of CD4+ and CD8+ blood T cells had occurred by week 6.

This CDR3 is built from 18 residues. In germline, CDR1 is SGHTA, CDR2 FQGNSA. Trimming shortened V by 3 bases and J by 0 bases, and 17 bases separated the two germline ends. Generated by immunoSEQ multiplex PCR, the TCRdb table keeps only in-frame clones and is missing some. The table has tens of thousands of clones, 65% to 90% seen once. Prior autoimmune disease or systemic immunosuppression barred patients. A remark on this clone: What it binds is not known.

This clonotype was sampled from an adult with an advanced solid tumor such as melanoma, head and neck, liver or kidney cancer. The chain is built from TRBV7-2 and TRBJ1-4; TRBD1 is a possible D gene (5 bases). Specimen: CD4+ or CD8+ T cells sorted from blood, collected in a trial of the OX40 agonist ivuxolimab. The CDR3 bases are TGTGCCAGCAGCTTCACCCCGGCTGGGACTGCAACTAATGAAAAACTGTTTTTT. This sequence encodes CASSFTPAGTATNEKLFF.